This T cell receptor (beta chain) was recovered during a study of T cells expressing NK-cell markers (dated by TCRdb to the early 2020s). About the study as a whole: In sorted CD3+CD56+NKG2C+, CD3+CD56+NKG2C- and CD3+CD56-NKG2C+ T-cell subsets from eight or nine donors, TCR beta-chain repertoires were profiled. The libraries were sequenced on Illumina HiSeq 2000/2500, MiSeq or NextSeq, producing 2 x 150 bp reads. Among the eight sequenced donors, only one was HCMV-seronegative, while the other seven were HCMV-seropositive. All eight donors whose samples were sequenced were randomly selected healthy volunteers, three of them men and five women.

CDR1 is given as SGDLS and CDR2 as YYNGEE, both from the germline V gene. The CDR3 numbers 15 residues from cysteine through phenylalanine. DNA was not recorded. A commercial ELISA kit detecting HCMV-specific IgG in serum was used to determine HCMV serostatus. Ficoll density gradient centrifugation was used to isolate peripheral blood mononuclear cells from blood. The instrument given in TCRdb is Illumina HiSeq 2000. 5'RACE template switching, by which a universal primer site and unique molecular identifiers were added, was used to make TCR beta cDNA libraries. cDNA synthesis was primed from the TCR beta constant segment and was followed by two successive PCR amplification steps. The published analysis was carried out like this. MIGEC was used to demultiplex reads and group reads by UMI, and MiTCR was used to assemble and quantify clonotypes. To exclude erroneous sequences, only TCR cDNA sequences supported by at least two reads were retained. The tcR package was used for downstream repertoire analysis, with clonotypes matched between fractions based on CDR3 nucleotide sequence plus V segment. VDJmatch was used to annotate antigen specificity against VDJdb, with one amino acid substitution in CDR3 permitted. The reads, reprocessed by TCRdb, yield one row per CDR3 protein sequence and no DNA. The V and J calls follow TCRdb's processing rather than the paper's. The sample's table covers 400,000 to 450,000 distinct CDR3 sequences. The ten largest account for roughly 7.2% of the sample.

The full study reports these points: Whether the expanded NKG2C-expressing T cell clones were specific for HCMV antigens was left unclear. In several donors, the dominant CD3+CD56+NKG2C+ clonotypes ranked among the top 10 CD8+ clonotypes, making up 1.0-7.0% of CD8+ T cells. Those dominant clonotypes were again the most abundant among CD3+CD56-NKG2C+ cells in a few donors, at roughly 25-60.1%.

A note on this clonotype: Its antigen is not yet known.

The sample taken for sequencing was blood T cells: a sorted CD56 or NKG2C T cell subset, CD4+ or CD8+ T cells, or bulk PBMC T cells (not recorded which). The TCR comes from a woman between 18 and 70 years old in good health. The rearrangement combines TRBV9 with TRBJ1-5. CDR3 protein: CASSVGFTTNQPQHF.